This T cell receptor (beta chain) emerged from a study of blood T cell repertoires in COVID-19. About the study: From T cells, B-cell-depleted T cells, or PBMCs came the material, which was cDNA or gDNA.

Those enrolled in Seattle joined during active infection and were followed longitudinally afterward. Trimming took 3 bases from V and 5 from J, leaving 13 bases between them. Germline V lookup: CDR1 LGHDT, CDR2 YNNKEL (reference sequence). The CDR3 consists of 14 residues. Study processing details: Amplification with reference gene primers provided the estimates of nucleated cell counts. Only in-frame clones appear in the TCRdb table, and some are missing; sequencing was by immunoSEQ multiplex PCR. Clone size and the V and J calls come from that table; the DNA yielded D and trimming. The table includes roughly 210,000 clones, around 84% detected once.

The chain recombines TRBV3-1 (or the pseudogene TRBV3-2) with TRBJ1-1, with a weak D call TRBD1 (5 bases). This receptor was taken from a woman over 75 with COVID-19, enrolled during active disease. The material sequenced was peripheral blood. CDR3 in amino acids: CASSHNRRGTEAFF. CDR3 coding DNA: TGTGCCAGCAGCCACAACCGGCGGGGGACTGAAGCTTTCTTT.